The 4 T cell receptor beta chains reported below all come from one sample, sequenced in a study of blood T cell repertoires in COVID-19 (dated by TCRdb to 2018 to 2020). Libraries were made using the immunoSEQ multiplex PCR assay. TCRdb stores this immuneACCESS table with in-frame sequences only. Part of the clones is absent; in the studies checked, under half of the shortfall reflects unresolved V genes, and no reason is known for the rest. In all, the sample holds fewer than 300,000 clones, and over 70% of those were seen once. Of the sample, 3.3% is held by the ten largest clones. The sample was peripheral blood. These receptors were obtained from an elderly woman with acute or convalescent COVID-19.

This chain uses TRBV11-3 with TRBJ2-7; possible D gene TRBD2, 8 bases. The CDR3 loop spans 15 amino acids. Germline assignment: CDR1 SGHNT and CDR2 YENEEA. Trimming removed 5 bases from V and 2 bases from J, with 16 bases in between. The CDR3 spells CASSPGGTETYEQYF. The CDR3, as DNA: TGTGCCAGCAGCCCGGGGGGGACAGAAACCTACGAGCAGTACTTC.

The CDR3 coding sequence is TGTGCCAGCAGCTTAGTGGGGGGGCGAGAGCAGTACTTC. Amino acids: CASSLVGGREQYF. This sequence joins TRBV7-2 and TRBJ2-7; tentatively, D is TRBD2 (7 bases). CDR3 size: 13 residues. V was shortened by 1 base and J by 7 bases, with 11 bases between the two germline ends. From germline, CDR1 is SGHTA and CDR2 FQGNSA.

V usage is TRBV6-1 and J usage is TRBJ1-6; 7 bases fit TRBD1. The junction had 3 bases not matched to a gene; V was cut back by 3 bases and J by 4 bases. The CDR3 covers 15 residues. Germline CDR1 reads MNHNS; CDR2 reads SASEGT. In DNA, the CDR3 is TGTGCCAGCAGTGACCGACAGGGTTATAATTCACCCCTCCACTTT. Amino acids: CASSDRQGYNSPLHF.

Remarks on this clone: Its ends do not fully match the called genes, so a read error is possible. V is TRBV3-1 (or the pseudogene TRBV3-2) and J is TRBJ1-5; the match to TRBD1 covers 9 bases. The germline CDR1 and CDR2 sequences are LGHDT and YNNKEL (reference sequence). CDR3 length: 13 amino acids. This CDR3 is CASSQEVGTGLNF. CDR3 in DNA: TGTGCCAGCAGCCAAGAAGTAGGGACAGGGTTGAATTTT.